A single T cell receptor beta chain is shown here with its context. Its antigen target is currently unknown. No base qualities exist here, and no much larger clone lies one base off it. Sequences SGHRS (CDR1) and YFSETQ (CDR2) are obtained from the germline V gene. The cysteine opens and the phenylalanine closes a CDR3 of 12 amino acids. The only DNA kept is the CDR3, 36 bases in frame from the first base. Cut back by 4 bases and 6 bases, the V and J ends lie 8 bases apart. TCRbeta CDR3 regions were amplified from genomic DNA using the immunoSEQ Assay, a bias-controlled multiplex PCR. For the original study's pipeline: Within the assay, amplification of reference gene primers was used to estimate how many nucleated cells each sample contained. To quantify the absolute abundance of each unique TCRbeta CDR3 rearrangement, sequence reads were collapsed and filtered. For each sample, productive Simpson clonality was calculated by taking the square root of Simpson's diversity index across productive rearrangements. Here the immuneACCESS table is served through TCRdb, limited to in-frame sequences with V and J called. Missing clones are a known gap in these copies; in checked studies unresolved V genes cover under half, and the rest lacks a known reason. The DNA gave D and trimming, while V, J and clone size come from that table. Counted in this sample were 350,000 to 400,000 clones; over 75% of them appeared once. The ten largest clones capture approximately 1% of the sample.

This sample stems from a study of blood T cell repertoires in COVID-19 (dated by TCRdb to 2018 to 2020). As for the study more broadly: Samples from collaborators originated in the United States, Italy and Spain and spanned both the acute and convalescent phases of COVID-19. The repertoires were released in a freely available public database meant as a resource for research on the immune response to SARS-CoV-2. The prospective study material was composed of cDNA or gDNA derived from T cells, B-cell-depleted T cells, or PBMCs. Sample metadata almost always included a de-identified subject ID, COVID-19 status, age in years and sex. HLA class I and class II types, where available, came from metadata supplied by the sample provider rather than from assay-based typing. The samples were drawn from two sources: the first 160 participants of the ongoing ImmuneRACE study, and fewer than 1,500 subjects contributed by 6 global collaborators. Subjects who had been exposed to COVID-19, were actively infected with it, or had recovered from it provided the deeply sampled blood TCRbeta repertoires that made up the dataset. Results the study describes overall, beyond this receptor: How much clinical and demographic metadata was included differed by source and by participant, and the metadata was provided uncurated.

In the prospective study, participants were roughly 18 to 100 years old, resided in about two dozen geographic areas of the United States, and were enrolled through a virtual design. Cohort assignment in the prospective study relied on participant-reported clinical history from a screening survey and a study questionnaire. Mobile phlebotomists in the prospective study collected whole blood, serum and a nasopharyngeal or oropharyngeal swab from every participant. Prospective study participants could optionally give additional blood draws and questionnaires over a roughly 2-month period. Blood samples from the prospective study were shipped frozen or at room temperature prior to DNA extraction.

The TCR was taken from a woman in her 30s with acute COVID-19. The receptor chain draws on TRBV5-1 and TRBJ1-5; the D gene lacks a confident call. The sample was PBMCs or T cells enriched from blood (not recorded which). The CDR3 here reads CASSLEGQPQHF. The sequence in DNA is TGCGCCAGCAGCCTAGAGGGTCAGCCCCAGCATTTT.